This T cell receptor beta chain originates from a study of T cell responses to AZD1222 COVID-19 vaccine. Comments on this clone: Its target is unknown.

In germline, CDR1 is WSHSY, CDR2 SAAADI. This CDR3 is built from 15 residues. V was trimmed by 0 bases and J by 6 bases, leaving 12 bases between them. Findings of the study overall: Every sample of the repertoires postdated the peak T cell response.

This table comes from immunoSEQ multiplex PCR, and its TCRdb copy is limited to in-frame clones, with some not included. Of some 92,000 clones in the sample, 90% to 95% were seen once. Sequencing used peripheral blood, obtained on day 0 of MenACWY control vaccination. The clonotype comes from an adult in good health. The chain combines TRBV10-2 with TRBJ2-1; the D gene is possibly TRBD1 (5 bases). CDR3 sequence (DNA): TGCGCCAGCAGTGAGTCTATTGACAGCCTCAATGAGCAGTTCTTC. This sequence encodes CASSESIDSLNEQFF.